The clone carrying this T cell receptor (beta chain) has a handful of counts. Antigen specificity is unknown. The CDR3 runs to 15 residues. V lost 7 bases to trimming and J lost 1 base, with 17 bases between them. CDR1 and CDR2 from the germline V gene are SGHRS and YFSETQ. These data are taken from a study of cytomegalovirus exposure and HLA in healthy donors. Across the study: HLA-typed donors were the source of about 85 million unique TCRs held in an early data release. Notes on the study in general: In a later analysis, HLA-associated TCR beta chains were more clonally expanded than equally common others.

It was with 60 Vbeta and 13 Jbeta primers that the PCR ran. Under the authors' procedure: The count from a later analysis was some 83 million unique TCR beta chains, 9 million to 12 million of them shared. Libraries were prepared by immunoSEQ multiplex PCR; TCRdb keeps only in-frame clonotypes and omits some of them. The DNA gave D and trimming, while V, J and clone size come from that table. In the table there are 150,000 to 200,000 clones, roughly four fifths of which are singletons. This chain links TRBV5-1 with TRBJ1-1, with D unresolved. The sample comprised PBMCs. The clonotype originates from a man aged 25-40 years in good health and CMV-seronegative. The CDR3 reads CASRRAGGGNTEAFF. CDR3 in DNA: TGCGCCAGCCGCCGGGCAGGAGGTGGGAACACTGAAGCTTTCTTT.